This T cell receptor (beta chain) derives from a study of cytomegalovirus exposure and HLA in healthy donors. Study outcomes and limitations: Most TCR sequences proved rare, with some public TCRs found in many donors.

Concerning this clone itself: Antigen specificity is unknown.

The CDR3 runs to 14 residues. The germline CDR1 and CDR2 sequences are LGHNA and YSLEER. V was pared by 0 bases and J by 7 bases, with 10 bases between. Researchers ran the PCR with 60 Vbeta and 13 Jbeta primers. Sequenced by immunoSEQ multiplex PCR; TCRdb stores in-frame clones only, minus some. The profile covers about 130,000 clones, with 80% to 85% appearing a single time and about 0.71% taken by the ten largest. This receptor was identified in a man between 18 and 29 years old in good health and CMV-seronegative. The sample comprised PBMCs. The V gene is TRBV4-3, the J gene TRBJ2-1; D is ambiguous. The CDR3 here is CASSQDLYRNEQFF. The CDR3 coding sequence is TGCGCCAGCAGCCAAGATTTATACCGGAATGAGCAGTTCTTC.